This TCR beta chain was recovered during a study of cytomegalovirus exposure and HLA in healthy donors. Germline V gives CDR1 LNHNV, CDR2 YYDKDF (reference sequence). The trim removed 5 bases at V and 8 bases at J, leaving 4 bases unmatched. There are 12 residues in the CDR3. Primers included in the PCR were 60 Vbeta and 13 Jbeta primers. Generated by immunoSEQ multiplex PCR, the TCRdb table keeps only in-frame clones and is missing some. The repertoire table contains 95,000 to 110,000 clones. Study-level findings and limits: Upon later analysis, TCR association rates were observed to vary by HLA locus, being highest for DRB1 and lowest for HLA-C.

Notes on this clone: Its antigen remains unidentified.

This sequence originates from a man between 40 and 49 years old in good health and CMV-seronegative. The chain combines TRBV15 with TRBJ1-1, with 8 bases that match TRBD1. Sequencing used PBMCs. CDR3 residues: CATSLRDREAFF. CDR3 coding DNA: TGTGCCACCAGCCTCCGGGACAGGGAAGCTTTCTTT.